This TCR beta chain came from a study of beta chain features in type 1 diabetes. Sequenced material consisted of expressed TCRB transcripts (all of the isolated RNA was reverse transcribed). The data were produced by immunoSEQ multiplex PCR, yet TCRdb's version contains in-frame clones alone and is incomplete. The sample contains approximately 250,000 clones, 13% to 15% of which appear only once. Study-wide results and limits: It was not settled here whether HLA type affects TCRB rearrangement.

CDR1 and CDR2 from the germline V gene are SGHDN and FVKESK. Trimming left V 0 bases short and J 0 bases short, with 18 bases between. The length of the CDR3 is 19 residues. The purity of all sorted populations exceeded 98%. This clone has more than one count but fewer than ten. Its antigen remains unknown. The V and J genes are TRBV14 and TRBJ2-4, with D maybe TRBD2 (6 bases). The material sequenced was naive CD4+ T cells from blood. The sequence derives from a woman aged 40-49 years in good health. CDR3 nucleotide sequence: TGTGCCAGCAGCCAAGATAATATGGGTTGGGAGGTAGCCAAAAACATTCAGTACTTC. Translation gives CASSQDNMGWEVAKNIQYF. The whole variable domain, remainder taken from reference TRBV14 and TRBJ2-4, is EAGVTQFPSHSVIEKGQTVTLRCDPISGHDNLYWYRRVMGKEIKFLLHFVKESKQDESGMPNNRFLAERTGGTYSTLKVQPAELEDSGVYFCASSQDNMGWEVAKNIQYFGAGTRLSVL.